The rows below give T cell receptor beta chains drawn from one sample of a study of blood T cell repertoires in COVID-19. TCRdb keeps only in-frame clones here, not all; method: immunoSEQ multiplex PCR. The data show about 200,000 clones, around 90% seen once. The sequenced material came from peripheral blood. These receptors came from a man aged 55 to 70 who had recovered from COVID-19. CDR3s include the opening cysteine and the closing phenylalanine or tryptophan. D genes are given only for firm matches. Clone size appears in some rows only: once, few, many, or a class for an expanded clone.

d_gene,j_gene,len,v_gene,abundance,CDR3nt,CDR3aa
TRBD1,TRBJ2-7,15,TRBV7-2,once,TGTGCCAGCAGCTCTAGGGGGCCTACTATGGGAGAGCAGTACTTC,CASSSRGPTMGEQYF
-,TRBJ1-2,14,TRBV5-1,-,TGCGCCAGCACCAGAGTGGGCGGGAATACAGACTACACCTTC,CASTRVGGNTDYTF
TRBD1,TRBJ1-2,12,TRBV11-1,-,TGTGCCAGCAGCCCCGGACAGGGCGGCTACACCTTC,CASSPGQGGYTF
-,TRBJ1-2,14,TRBV18,few,TGTGCCAGCTCACCTAGCCGGGAAGGCTATGGCTACACCTTC,CASSPSREGYGYTF
-,TRBJ2-3,14,TRBV2,-,TGTGCCAGCAGTCCGTCTTCTAGCACAGATACGCAGTATTTT,CASSPSSSTDTQYF
TRBD2,TRBJ2-1,16,TRBV19,-,TGTGCCAGTAGTAAGGGGGGGACTAGCGGCTACAATGAGCAGTTCTTC,CASSKGGTSGYNEQFF
TRBD1,TRBJ1-1,16,TRBV7-2,-,TGTGCCAGCAGCTTTCAGGGGGCGATTGGAAACACTGAAGCTTTCTTT,CASSFQGAIGNTEAFF
-,TRBJ1-5,14,TRBV19,-,TGTGCCAGTAGTATTGTCAGGAGCAATCAGCCCCAGCATTTT,CASSIVRSNQPQHF
-,TRBJ1-5,15,TRBV7-9,-,TGTGCCAGCAGCTTGGGTGTCGGGGTCAATTGGCCCCAGCATTTT,CASSLGVGVNWPQHF
-,TRBJ2-7,13,TRBV27,-,TGTGCCAGCAGTTCCCAACAGGGCGGGGAGCAGTACTTC,CASSSQQGGEQYF
-,TRBJ1-6,14,TRBV27,-,TGTGCCAGCAGTTCCACGACAGGTTATTCACCCCTCCACTTT,CASSSTTGYSPLHF
TRBD2,TRBJ2-3,17,TRBV5-1,-,TGCGCCAGCAGCGGGGTAGCGGGAGTCCCCGAGACAGATACGCAGTATTTT,CASSGVAGVPETDTQYF
-,TRBJ1-2,14,TRBV7-8,-,TGTGCCAGCAGCTTAGCTGAGGATTTTTATGGCTACACCTTC,CASSLAEDFYGYTF
-,TRBJ1-2,16,TRBV2,-,TGTGCCAGCAGTGATCCCGCCGGGGGGCGAGGCTATGGCTACACCTTC,CASSDPAGGRGYGYTF
-,TRBJ1-2,12,TRBV20-1,-,TGCAGTGCTAGTAAGGGGCTAGGTGGCTACACCTTC,CSASKGLGGYTF
-,TRBJ1-1,14,TRBV5-1,-,TGCGCCAGCAGCTTCGAGACCGGCGGCACTGAAGCTTTCTTT,CASSFETGGTEAFF
TRBD1,TRBJ1-6,14,TRBV5-6,-,TGTGCCAGCAGCTTCCGGGACAGGAGATCACCCCTCCACTTT,CASSFRDRRSPLHF
-,TRBJ1-1,13,TRBV6-5,-,TGTGCCAGCAGTTACAGGGGAGGGACTGAAGCTTTCTTT,CASSYRGGTEAFF
-,TRBJ2-4,14,TRBV27,-,TGTGCCAGCACGAGCAGGTTAGCCAAAAACATTCAGTACTTC,CASTSRLAKNIQYF
-,TRBJ1-2,12,TRBV27,-,TGTGCCAGCAGTTCCTCAGGGATCGGCTACACCTTC,CASSSSGIGYTF
TRBD1,TRBJ1-2,16,TRBV28,once,TGTGCCAGCAGTTCGGGGACAGGCCCTAAGAGCTATGGCTACACCTTC,CASSSGTGPKSYGYTF
TRBD1,TRBJ1-2,13,TRBV2,-,TGTGCCAGCAGTCTGGACAGGGCTGGTGGCTACACCTTC,CASSLDRAGGYTF
-,TRBJ2-5,13,TRBV5-6,-,TGTGCCAGCAGCTTGGGCGGGCAAGAGACCCAGTACTTC,CASSLGGQETQYF
-,TRBJ2-1,13,TRBV6-5,-,TGTGCCAGCAAAAGTAGCGGCTACAATGAGCAGTTCTTC,CASKSSGYNEQFF
-,TRBJ2-6,13,TRBV6-5,-,TGTGCCAGCAGGCGGTCTGGGGCCAACGTCCTGACTTTC,CASRRSGANVLTF